These 6 T cell receptor beta chains were all obtained from the same sample, sequenced in a study of blood T cell repertoires in COVID-19. Using immunoSEQ multiplex PCR, the repertoire was profiled, and TCRdb retains in-frame clones only, with some absent. There are under 20,000 clones in the sample; around 84% occur only once, and around a third lies in the top ten. The sample comprised peripheral blood. The receptors derive from a human donor with active COVID-19. The donor label of this sample is uncertain.

The gene calls are TRBV4-1 and TRBJ1-1; D gene unclear. There are 14 residues in the CDR3. The germline gives CDR1 MGHRA, CDR2 YSYEKL. V dropped 4 bases and J dropped 1 base, with 10 bases sitting between them. This CDR3 is CASSPMVGNTEAFF. The CDR3 DNA is TGCGCCAGCAGCCCCATGGTCGGGAACACTGAAGCTTTCTTT.

V usage is TRBV3-1 (or the pseudogene TRBV3-2) and J usage is TRBJ2-5; 8 bases fit TRBD1. Per the germline V gene, CDR1 is LGHDT and CDR2 is YNNKEL (reference sequence). V gave up 3 bases and J gave up 5 bases; unmatched junction bases: 11. The CDR3 spans 16 residues. In nucleotides, the CDR3 is TGTGCCAGCAGCCAGCCGGGACAGGTTAGGGGGGAGACCCAGTACTTC. Translated: CASSQPGQVRGETQYF.

V usage is TRBV2 and J usage is TRBJ2-5; 8 positions match TRBD2. This CDR3 region has 15 residues. Germline V gene data show CDR1 as SNHLY and CDR2 as FYNNEI. Trimming removed 2 bases from V and 0 bases from J; junction bases left unmatched: 2. CDR3 sequence reads: CASSELGLDQETQYF. The CDR3 bases are TGTGCCAGCAGTGAATTGGGACTAGACCAAGAGACCCAGTACTTC.

This clone was seen a handful of times. The rearrangement links TRBV7-9 to TRBJ2-3; a weak D match, TRBD1 (6 bases). Germline lookup yields CDR1 SEHNR and CDR2 FQNEAQ (reference sequence). The ends were cut back, 3 bases at V and 4 bases at J, with 8 bases in the middle. The CDR3 totals 13 residues. The CDR3 DNA sequence: TGTGCCAGCAGCTTCAGGGGAGCAGATACGCAGTATTTT. This encodes CASSFRGADTQYF. The variable domain in full, completed from reference TRBV7-9 and TRBJ2-3, reads DTGVSQNPRHKITKRGQNVTFRCDPISEHNRLYWYRQTLGQGPEFLTYFQNEAQLEKSRLLSDRFSAERPKGSFSTLEIQRTEQGDSAMYLCASSFRGADTQYFGPGTRLTVL.

V usage is TRBV4-2 and J usage is TRBJ2-6, with 13 bases aligning to TRBD2. The CDR3 has 19 residues. V lost 2 bases, J lost 4 bases, and 8 bases stayed unmatched. CDR1 LGHNA and CDR2 YNFKEQ come from the germline V gene. The CDR3 is CASSQTTSGGVGGANVLTF. The CDR3 DNA reads as TGTGCCAGCAGCCAAACCACTAGCGGGGGGGTTGGAGGGGCCAACGTCCTGACTTTC.

This clone has a handful of counts. J is TRBJ1-1 and V is TRBV9; no firm D call. This CDR3 comprises 13 residues. V lost 0 bases and J 7 bases, leaving 10 bases between the germline ends. The germline V gene has CDR1 SGDLS and CDR2 YYNGEE. This chain's CDR3 is CASSVVEGSEAFF. CDR3 DNA: TGTGCCAGCAGCGTAGTAGAGGGAAGTGAAGCTTTCTTT.